This T cell receptor (beta chain) emerged from a study of beta chain features in type 1 diabetes. Notes on the study in general: TCRB CDR3s from Type 1 diabetes patients were moderately but significantly shorter in all four CD4+ subsets.

The investigators reverse transcribed all of the isolated RNA, so they sequenced expressed TCRB transcripts. Clones were read by immunoSEQ multiplex PCR, and TCRdb kept only the in-frame ones, dropping some. Found here are about 660,000 clones, about an eighth of them singletons; the top ten hold 0.03% to 0.04%. Remarks on this clone: Its antigen remains unknown.

It was via CD45RO/CCR7/CD25/CD127/CD95/CD27 that CD4+ naive, central memory, regulatory and stem cell-like memory cells were sorted. With 4 bases removed from V and 7 bases from J, the gap between germline ends came to 7 bases. The CDR3 runs 12 residues. Per the germline V gene, CDR1 is SNHLY and CDR2 is FYNNEI. This chain links TRBV2 with TRBJ1-4; a weak D match, TRBD1 (6 bases). This receptor was identified in a man younger than 35 with type 1 diabetes. The sequencing input was naive CD4+ T cells from blood. The chain's CDR3 is CASSGTAEKLFF. In nucleotides, the CDR3 is TGTGCCAGCAGTGGGACAGCTGAAAAACTGTTTTTT.